The 19 T cell receptor beta chains listed next were all sequenced from one sample in a study of blood T cell repertoires in COVID-19. Using immunoSEQ multiplex PCR, the repertoire was profiled, and TCRdb retains in-frame clones only, with some absent. This table holds around 200,000 clones, under 90% found once. Sequencing was performed on peripheral blood. The receptors originated from a woman aged 40 to 50 with active or convalescent COVID-19.

The genes are TRBV7-2 and TRBJ1-3, with D uncertain. Trimming shortened V by 3 bases and J by 4 bases, and 4 bases separated the two germline ends. Germline V gene data show CDR1 as SGHTA and CDR2 as FQGNSA. The CDR3 has 12 residues. In nucleotides, the CDR3 is TGTGCCAGCAGCTTCCCGGGAAACACCATATATTTT. This codes for CASSFPGNTIYF.

The genes are TRBV11-2 and TRBJ2-5; weak D call: TRBD1 (5 bases). The CDR3 extends over 16 amino acids. Trimming left V 5 bases short and J 5 bases short, with 21 bases between. Germline values: CDR1 SGHAT, CDR2 FQNNGV. The CDR3 DNA is TGTGCCAGCAGCACCCAGGCCCGATGGGGCCGGGAGACCCAGTACTTC. This codes for CASSTQARWGRETQYF.

This sequence joins TRBV28 and TRBJ1-4, with a possible D match to TRBD1 (6 bases). CDR3 length equals 14 residues. V lost 4 bases, J lost 7 bases, and 13 bases lay in between. The germline CDR1 and CDR2 sequences are MDHEN and SYDVKM. CDR3 bases: TGTGCCAGCAGTTCAGGACAGTTTAGTGAAAAACTGTTTTTT. Translation gives CASSSGQFSEKLFF.

The CDR3 sequence: CAGHRDRKNEQFF. DNA for the CDR3: TGTGCCGGCCACAGGGATCGGAAGAATGAGCAGTTCTTC. V and J are TRBV5-8 and TRBJ2-1, with D possibly being TRBD1 (6 bases). The CDR3 sequence is 13 residues long. Trimming cost V 10 bases and J 7 bases, with 18 bases left between them. CDR1 and CDR2 (germline): SGHTS, YDEGEE.

The chain joins TRBV3-1 (or the pseudogene TRBV3-2) to TRBJ2-1, with a possible D match to TRBD2 (5 bases). The CDR3 consists of 15 residues. Between the trimmed V and J ends, which lost 1 base and 4 bases, there was a span of 11 bases. Germline loops: CDR1 LGHDT, CDR2 YNNKEL (reference sequence). The CDR3 reads CASSQVLASYNEQFF. CDR3 nucleotide sequence: TGTGCCAGCAGCCAAGTCCTAGCATCATACAATGAGCAGTTCTTC.

The rearrangement joins TRBV18 to TRBJ2-5, with D maybe TRBD2 (6 bases). CDR3 length equals 14 residues. Trimming took off 4 bases at V and 5 bases at J, with 14 bases between the two ends. Germline CDR1 reads KGHSH; CDR2 reads LQKENI. Written as DNA, the CDR3 is TGTGCCAGCTCACAGGCGGGACCGGCGGAGACCCAGTACTTC. It is translated as CASSQAGPAETQYF.

The V gene is TRBV29-1, the J gene TRBJ1-2; 8 nucleotides match TRBD1. V lost 6 bases, J lost 4 bases, and 4 bases stayed unmatched. CDR1 is SQVTM, CDR2 ANQGSEA, per germline. The CDR3 contains 12 residues. CDR3 coding DNA: TGCAGCGTAGAGGACAGGGTCTATGGCTACACCTTC. The encoded protein is CSVEDRVYGYTF.

The chain links TRBV2 to TRBJ2-3; possible D gene TRBD2, 5 bases. This CDR3 comprises 15 residues. Trimming stripped 3 bases from V and 6 bases from J, with 16 bases between. The V gene's germline CDR1 is SNHLY and CDR2 FYNNEI. CDR3 residues: CASSEASPVGDTQYF. CDR3 DNA sequence: TGTGCCAGCAGTGAGGCTAGCCCCGTTGGGGATACGCAGTATTTT. Supplemented by reference TRBV2 and TRBJ2-3, the full variable domain reads EPEVTQTPSHQVTQMGQEVILRCVPISNHLYFYWYRQILGQKVEFLVSFYNNEISEKSEIFDDQFSVERPDGSNFTLKIRSTKLEDSAMYFCASSEASPVGDTQYFGPGTRLTVL.

The chain has TRBV7-9 and TRBJ2-3, with 16 bases fitting TRBD2. V shed 5 bases, J shed 2 bases, and the junction held 7 bases outside the gene matches. Germline V gene sequence: CDR1 SEHNR, CDR2 FQNEAQ (reference sequence). CDR3 length equals 18 residues. The CDR3 spells CASSDGTSGRVYTDTQYF. CDR3 DNA sequence: TGTGCCAGCAGCGACGGGACTAGCGGGAGGGTTTACACAGATACGCAGTATTTT.

This chain links TRBV5-5 with TRBJ1-1, with 8 bases fitting TRBD1. V shed 0 bases, J shed 4 bases, and the junction held 2 bases outside the gene matches. Germline values: CDR1 SGHKS, CDR2 YYEKEE (reference sequence). The CDR3 is 14 residues long. CDR3 sequence reads: CASSLGQGRTEAFF. Written as DNA, the CDR3 is TGTGCCAGCAGCTTGGGACAGGGGCGCACTGAAGCTTTCTTT.

Details on this clone: With a much larger clone just one base away, this may be a read error. The CDR3 region is CASGQGQGQTSPLHF. CDR3 bases: TGCGCCAGCGGCCAGGGACAGGGGCAGACTTCACCCCTCCACTTT. This chain connects TRBV4-3 to TRBJ1-6; 10 nucleotides line up with TRBD1. The CDR3 runs to 15 residues. CDR1 and CDR2 (germline): LGHNA, YSLEER.

As DNA, the CDR3 is TGTGCCAGCAGTTTACGATTCAGGGGAGACAGGGTGACCTACGAGCAGTACTTC. Protein product: CASSLRFRGDRVTYEQYF. This rearrangement joins TRBV6-2 or TRBV6-3 to TRBJ2-7; 7 bases map to TRBD1. CDR3 length: 18 amino acids. The V segment lost 4 bases and the J segment 2 bases; nucleotides outside the gene matches: 17. Germline CDR1 and CDR2: MNHEY and SVGEGT.

The chain combines TRBV11-3 with TRBJ1-4, with 7 bases matching TRBD1. The junction had 6 bases not matched to a gene; V was cut back by 5 bases and J by 6 bases. The CDR3 is made up of 14 amino acids. CDR1 is SGHNT and CDR2 is YENEEA in the germline V gene. The CDR3 DNA sequence: TGTGCCAGCAGCCCCCGGACAGGATATGAAAAACTGTTTTTT. Its translation is CASSPRTGYEKLFF.

V is TRBV7-2 and J is TRBJ1-2; D is unclear. The CDR3 has 12 amino acids. Trimming shortened V by 1 base and J by 6 bases, and 6 bases separated the two germline ends. Germline values: CDR1 SGHTA, CDR2 FQGNSA. The CDR3 sequence is CASSLVQDGYTF. The CDR3 DNA reads as TGTGCCAGCAGCTTAGTCCAGGATGGCTACACCTTC.

The chain links TRBV3-1 (or the pseudogene TRBV3-2) to TRBJ1-1; 7 nucleotides line up with TRBD1. This CDR3 comprises 15 residues. The J segment lost 6 bases and the V segment lost 0 bases, leaving 7 bases of the junction unmatched. Germline CDR1 reads LGHDT; CDR2 reads YNNKEL (reference sequence). The CDR3: CASSQDPQGSAEAFF. The CDR3 DNA sequence: TGTGCCAGCAGCCAAGATCCACAGGGGTCTGCTGAAGCTTTCTTT.

The genes are TRBV11-3 and TRBJ1-2; unclear D gene. Germline loops: CDR1 SGHNT, CDR2 YENEEA. With 4 bases removed from V and 1 base from J, the gap between germline ends came to 16 bases. CDR3 length: 16 amino acids. CDR3: CASSSGSAGDNYGYTF. For the CDR3, the DNA is TGTGCCAGCAGCTCGGGGTCGGCCGGGGATAACTATGGCTACACCTTC.

The V call is TRBV28, the J call TRBJ1-2; no clear D gene. The CDR3 consists of 13 residues. Germline CDR1 reads MDHEN; CDR2 reads SYDVKM. Trimming removed 2 bases at V and 4 bases at J, with 8 bases between. The CDR3 is CASSLEIGYGYTF. The CDR3 DNA is TGTGCCAGCAGTTTAGAGATTGGCTATGGCTACACCTTC.

The chain carries TRBV6-5 and TRBJ1-2; weak D call: TRBD1 (6 bases). V lost 6 bases to trimming and J lost 4 bases, with 15 bases between them. Germline lookup yields CDR1 MNHEY and CDR2 SVGAGI. The CDR3 has 14 residues. The CDR3 nucleotides read TGTGCCAGCAGGAGCCGGGACATTGTCTATGGCTACACCTTC. This translates into CASRSRDIVYGYTF.

The V and J genes are TRBV15 and TRBJ2-7; 9 nucleotides align to TRBD1. V was clipped by 3 bases and J by 0 bases; unmatched bases: 9. Germline V gene sequence: CDR1 LNHNV, CDR2 YYDKDF (reference sequence). The CDR3 covers 17 residues. The CDR3: CATSSNFDRGTSYEQYF. The CDR3 DNA reads as TGTGCCACCAGCAGCAACTTTGACAGGGGGACCTCCTACGAGCAGTACTTC.